This T cell receptor beta chain was captured by sequencing in a study of PD-1 blockade in classical Hodgkin lymphoma. Overall study findings and caveats: Repertoire differences have undefined causes, possibly disease activity or prior therapy.

This clone was seen just once. What it recognizes is unknown. This table comes from immunoSEQ multiplex PCR, and its TCRdb copy is limited to in-frame clones, with some not included. The sample contains under 30,000 clones, about four fifths of which appear only once. Exposure to brentuximab vedotin varied, and each patient had relapsed following autologous stem cell transplantation. Germline V gene data show CDR1 as SGHDT and CDR2 as YYEEEE. Trimming left V 0 bases short and J 6 bases short, with 24 bases between. The CDR3 is made up of 18 amino acids. V and J are TRBV5-6 and TRBJ1-1; possible D gene TRBD1, 5 bases. The sequence came from a human donor with classical Hodgkin lymphoma. Here the sequenced sample was peripheral blood mononuclear cells (PBMCs), taken before the second cycle of nivolumab. In nucleotides, the CDR3 is TGTGCCAGCAGCTTGGTCGGTATGCGCTTGGGGGTCTCGGCTGAAGCTTTCTTT. It specifies CASSLVGMRLGVSAEAFF.